The present T cell receptor beta chain was sequenced within a study of CD8+ T cells in alopecia areata (dated by TCRdb to the late 2010s). Looking at the study overall: Treated patients were enrolled in an open-label pilot trial of oral tofacitinib at 5 to 10 mg twice daily for moderate-to-severe alopecia areata. Tofacitinib was given for 6 to 18 months, followed by 6 months of follow-up off drug to assess delayed response and recurrence. immunoSEQ multiplex PCR using 35 Vbeta forward primers and 13 Jbeta reverse primers was used to amplify TCRbeta CDR3 regions. To study T cell clonal expansion in alopecia areata, the researchers applied high-throughput TCRbeta sequencing to both the C3H/HeJ mouse model and human patients. Human TCRbeta sequencing covered scalp tissue and sorted CD4+ and CD8+ peripheral blood T cells from patchy and totalis/universalis alopecia areata patients and healthy controls. Biopsies were taken from tofacitinib-treated patients at baseline and at 4 and 24 weeks of treatment, and a later scalp biopsy was taken in several of the tofacitinib-treated patients. Scalp clonality was compared among normal scalp (n=4), patchy alopecia areata scalp (n=8), and alopecia totalis/universalis scalp (n=8). The RNA source kit depended on sample type: the PAXgene miRNA kit for fixed scalp, the miRNeasy kit for PBMCs, and the RNeasy kit for mouse skin.

Results the study describes overall, beyond this receptor: Resident alphabeta T cells in normal human skin are also sequenced, complicating scalp TCR repertoire analysis, unlike mouse skin dominated by gammadelta T cells. Shared TCR sequences between patients were less evident than in mice, which may be partly attributable to HLA diversity in the patient population. Compared with normal scalp, lesional scalp had higher clonality and more expanded CD8+ clones, particularly in alopecia totalis/universalis, a pattern that suggests antigenic drive.

In the case of this clone: Its recognized antigen is unknown. Nothing much larger sits one base from this clone, and base qualities are not available.

The method was the immunoSEQ multiplex PCR assay. For TCR sequencing, RNA was extracted from every sample and reverse transcribed into cDNA to serve as template. First-strand cDNA was synthesized using SuperScript III with a 2:1 mix of oligo-dT and random hexamers. A synthetic immune receptor repertoire was used to measure amplification bias, and any remaining bias was corrected computationally. The original methods were these. After raw reads were preprocessed to remove errors, the CDR3 was defined following IMGT conventions as running from the conserved cysteine to phenylalanine. Clonality was computed by normalizing Shannon entropy by log2 of the number of productive unique TCRs and subtracting the result from 1. Whether each scalp clone was CD4 or CD8 was inferred by checking scalp TCRbeta sequences against the CD4 and CD8 repertoires from sorted blood. The clones in this table, taken by TCRdb from immuneACCESS, are in-frame only. Not every clone is retained; where verified, under half of the shortfall comes from an unresolved V gene, and the cause of the rest is unknown. V and J calls plus clone size are reproduced from that table; the DNA served to infer D and trimming. The table for this sample lists about 150,000 clones; 80% to 90% of them were counted only once. The ten biggest clones cover about 14% of the sample.

The meaning of the sample's time point label: baseline before oral tofacitinib. Peripheral blood and lesional scalp punch biopsies were obtained from patients with alopecia areata. After PBMCs were isolated by density centrifugation and stained for CD3, CD4 and CD8, a FACSAria was used to sort CD4+ and CD8+ T cells. Trimming takes 0 bases off V and 6 bases off J; junction bases not matched to a gene: 8. CDR1 MNHEY and CDR2 SMNVEV were looked up in the germline V gene (reference sequence). From cysteine to phenylalanine, the CDR3 is 17 amino acids long. Only the CDR3 DNA is retained, 51 bases long and in frame from the first base.

The sequence came from a human donor with alopecia areata. Sequences were derived from CD8+ T cells sorted from blood, sampled at week 0. The chain couples TRBV27 to TRBJ2-3, and 11 junctional nucleotides match TRBD2. The DNA sequence follows: TGTGCCAGCAGTTTATCCCCGCTAGCGGGGGGTCGGGATACGCAGTATTTT. Its translation is CASSLSPLAGGRDTQYF.